The clone carrying this T cell receptor beta chain was recorded only once. The target antigen is unknown. The data are from a study of cytomegalovirus exposure and HLA in healthy donors. About the study: Assignment to the Caucasian-associated ancestry cluster applied to around 80% of the roughly 410 genotyped donors. Whole-study findings and limits: In presence/absence analyses, roughly uniform sequencing depth across donors was assumed. Reports indicated that the classifier achieved high specificity and sensitivity in diagnosing cytomegalovirus status.

Primers: 60 Vbeta forward and 13 Jbeta reverse. Generated by immunoSEQ multiplex PCR, the TCRdb table keeps only in-frame clones and is missing some. The table lists about 110,000 clones, around 79% of them singletons. With 7 bases clipped from V and 0 bases from J, the junction kept 10 bases outside the gene matches. CDR3 length: 16 amino acids. Germline V CDR1 and CDR2: SGHTA, FQGNSA. V is TRBV7-2 and J is TRBJ1-1, with TRBD1 matching 8 bases. Material: PBMCs. This clonotype was obtained from a woman aged 40 to 50 in good health and CMV-seronegative. The CDR3 DNA is TGTGCCAGCACAGGACAGGGTGCCTTCATGAACACTGAAGCTTTCTTT. This encodes CASTGQGAFMNTEAFF. Variable domain in full (rest from reference TRBV7-2 and TRBJ1-1): GAGVSQSPSNKVTEKGKDVELRCDPISGHTALYWYRQSLGQGLEFLIYFQGNSAPDKSGLPSDRFSAERTGGSVSTLTIQRTQQEDSAVYLCASTGQGAFMNTEAFFGQGTRLTVV.